The clone carrying this TCR gamma chain is termed large. Genomic DNA from isolated PBMCs served as the sequencing template. The data were obtained in a study of gamma delta lymphoproliferative disorders and STAT genes. TCRdb re-called the multiplex PCR reads with CATT. The sample lists 750 to 800 gamma-chain clones; about 12% were seen once. CDR3 length: 15 amino acids. The J segment lost 5 bases and the V segment lost 8 bases, leaving 12 bases of the junction unmatched. This sequence originates from a human donor in good health. V gene TRGV10 combines with J gene TRGJP1. TCRdb lists no J gene, so it was determined here by aligning the DNA to germline. TRGV10 is an ORF for which the function is uncertain. Sequencing input: blood. The CDR3 DNA follows: TGTGCTGCGTGGGATTATACGGTAACTGGTTGGTTCAAGATATTT. Translated: CAAWDYTVTGWFKIF.